Below, 18 T cell receptor beta chains from the same sample are listed, as sequenced in a study of blood T cell repertoires in COVID-19 (TCRdb year 2020). To prepare the library, the immunoSEQ multiplex PCR assay was applied. TCRdb mirrors the immuneACCESS table, restricted to in-frame sequences. Some clones are absent from its copies; in checked studies, under half trace to an unresolved V gene, and the reason for the others is unknown. Within this sample are 250,000 to 300,000 clones, with approximately 85% of them counted one time only. The biggest ten clones account for approximately 11% of the sample. Sequencing input: peripheral blood. The receptors here all came from a woman aged 70 to 79 with acute or convalescent COVID-19.

The chain links TRBV19 to TRBJ1-2, with TRBD1 matching over 7 bases. V lost 6 bases to trimming and J lost 4 bases; unmatched junction nucleotides: 5. Germline CDR1 and CDR2: LNHDA and SQIVND (reference sequence). The CDR3 runs 13 residues. The CDR3 loop is CASSSGTAYGYTF. The CDR3 DNA is TGTGCCAGTAGCTCAGGGACAGCCTATGGCTACACCTTC.

The gene calls are TRBV10-1 and TRBJ1-6; TRBD1 is a possible D gene (5 bases). The V gene's germline CDR1 is WNHNN and CDR2 SYGVQD (reference sequence). The length of the CDR3 is 13 residues. Trimming took 8 bases from V and 4 from J, leaving 9 bases between them. CDR3 sequence reads: CASPTEYNSPLHF. The CDR3 nucleotides read TGCGCCAGCCCGACAGAATATAATTCACCCCTCCACTTT.

The V gene is TRBV2, the J gene TRBJ1-1; TRBD1 is a possible D gene (5 bases). Trimming stripped 6 bases from V and 0 bases from J, with 8 bases between. Germline-derived CDR1 and CDR2 are SNHLY and FYNNEI. The length of the CDR3 is 13 residues. CDR3 sequence reads: CASSMTVNTEAFF. CDR3 nucleotides: TGTGCCAGCAGCATGACAGTGAACACTGAAGCTTTCTTT.

The V and J genes are TRBV7-9 and TRBJ1-1, with D possibly TRBD1 on 5 matching bases. Germline-derived CDR1 and CDR2 are SEHNR and FQNEAQ (reference sequence). The V end was cut by 5 bases, the J end by 1 base, with 14 bases between. This CDR3 is 15 amino acids long. This chain's CDR3 is CASSPLGRSNTEAFF. The CDR3 coding sequence is TGTGCCAGCAGCCCCCTGGGGCGGTCGAACACTGAAGCTTTCTTT.

The chain couples TRBV5-1 to TRBJ2-7, with TRBD1 matching 10 bases. J was trimmed by 3 bases and V by 0 bases; bases with no gene match: 3. This CDR3 comprises 15 residues. Germline V CDR1 and CDR2: SGHRS, YFSETQ. The CDR3: CASSLDGTGDYEQYF. DNA for the CDR3: TGCGCCAGCAGCTTGGACGGGACAGGGGACTACGAGCAGTACTTC.

The V and J genes are TRBV18 and TRBJ2-1; D unclear. The CDR3 runs to 17 residues. V was trimmed by 3 bases and J by 0 bases, leaving 15 bases between them. CDR1 is KGHSH, CDR2 LQKENI, per germline. The CDR3 nucleotides read TGTGCCAGCTCACCCCCCAACTTGCGAAGCTCCTACAATGAGCAGTTCTTC. Translating it yields CASSPPNLRSSYNEQFF.

J is TRBJ2-7 and V is TRBV3-1 (or the pseudogene TRBV3-2); TRBD2 matches 7 bases. The CDR3 sequence is 13 residues long. Losses at the gene ends were 5 bases for V and 7 bases for J; bases not matched to a gene: 8. CDR1 is LGHDT, CDR2 YNNKEL, per germline (reference sequence). The DNA for the CDR3 is TGTGCCAGCAGCACGGGACCGGGAGGTGAGCAGTACTTC. This gives the protein CASSTGPGGEQYF.

The chain recombines TRBV4-1 with TRBJ1-2; D is ambiguous. Germline values: CDR1 MGHRA, CDR2 YSYEKL. This CDR3 has 14 residues. Trimming left V 1 base short and J 3 bases short, with 9 bases between. The DNA of the CDR3 is TGCGCCAGCAGCCAAGTTGGAGGGTACTATGGCTACACCTTC. Encoded protein: CASSQVGGYYGYTF.

The chain carries TRBV6-4 and TRBJ2-3; perhaps TRBD2 as D (5 bases). Between the trimmed V and J ends, which lost 8 bases and 4 bases, there was a span of 10 bases. Germline values: CDR1 MRHNA, CDR2 SNTAGT. The CDR3 has 12 residues. DNA for the CDR3: TGTGCCAGCCGTGGAGGAGCAGATACGCAGTATTTT. Protein sequence: CASRGGADTQYF.

This clone was counted only a few times. Written as DNA, the CDR3 is TGTGCCAGCAGGCATACCCTTGCGGGGGGTACTCATAGAGATACGCAGTATTTT. It codes for CASRHTLAGGTHRDTQYF. The V gene is TRBV4-2, the J gene TRBJ2-3, with 8 bases lining up with TRBD2. This CDR3 is 18 amino acids long. V lost 6 bases, J lost 5 bases, and 19 bases stayed unmatched. Per the germline V gene, CDR1 is LGHNA and CDR2 is YNFKEQ.

The chain links TRBV13 to TRBJ2-2; D possibly corresponds to TRBD2 (6 bases). Between the trimmed V and J ends, which lost 4 bases and 7 bases, there was a span of 10 bases. The CDR3 has 13 amino acids. CDR1 is PRHDT and CDR2 is FYEKMQ in the germline V gene (reference sequence). Here the CDR3 DNA reads TGTGCCAGCAGCTCCTGGGGGGACGGGGAGCTGTTTTTT. Protein: CASSSWGDGELFF.

This chain connects TRBV5-4 to TRBJ2-7, with 7 positions matching TRBD1. Germline CDR1 SGHNT, CDR2 YYREEE (reference sequence). V was clipped by 5 bases and J by 0 bases; unmatched bases: 5. The CDR3 contains 14 residues. The CDR3, as DNA: TGTGCCAGCAGGCCGGACAGGAACTCCTACGAGCAGTACTTC. It encodes CASRPDRNSYEQYF.

This chain connects TRBV18 to TRBJ2-7; a possible D gene is TRBD1 (6 bases). Per the germline V gene, CDR1 is KGHSH and CDR2 is LQKENI. V was pared by 3 bases and J by 3 bases, with 12 bases between. The CDR3 runs to 14 residues. CDR3 amino acids: CASSPGQQDYEQYF. The DNA of the CDR3 is TGTGCCAGCTCACCTGGACAGCAAGACTACGAGCAGTACTTC.

This sequence joins TRBV5-8 and TRBJ1-1, with D uncertain. Germline CDR1 SGHTS, CDR2 YDEGEE. Trimming stripped 4 bases from V and 11 bases from J, with 24 bases between. The CDR3 spans 15 residues. Written as DNA, the CDR3 is TGTGCCAGCAGCCCCGGAGAGGCCCGACGGCCTCGGGCTTTCTTT. It yields the protein CASSPGEARRPRAFF.

The chain links TRBV11-2 to TRBJ1-2, with 11 bases fitting TRBD1. Losses at the gene ends were 3 bases for V and 7 bases for J; bases not matched to a gene: 4. This CDR3 spans 14 amino acids. Germline V gene data show CDR1 as SGHAT and CDR2 as FQNNGV. CDR3 amino acids: CASSFGQGAGGYTF. CDR3 DNA: TGTGCCAGCAGCTTTGGACAGGGGGCGGGTGGCTACACCTTC. The whole variable domain, remainder taken from reference TRBV11-2 and TRBJ1-2, is EAGVAQSPRYKIIEKRQSVAFWCNPISGHATLYWYQQILGQGPKLLIQFQNNGVVDDSQLPKDRFSAERLKGVDSTLKIQPAKLEDSAVYLCASSFGQGAGGYTFGSGTRLTVV.

The chain uses TRBV2 and TRBJ1-1; 9 bases line up with TRBD1. V shed 8 bases and J 2 bases; nucleotides not matched to a gene: 3. CDR3 length equals 13 residues. Germline V gives CDR1 SNHLY, CDR2 FYNNEI. The CDR3: CASGTGFNTEAFF. The CDR3 bases are TGTGCCAGCGGGACAGGGTTTAACACTGAAGCTTTCTTT. Based on the CDR3 plus reference TRBV2 and TRBJ1-1, the full variable domain is EPEVTQTPSHQVTQMGQEVILRCVPISNHLYFYWYRQILGQKVEFLVSFYNNEISEKSEIFDDQFSVERPDGSNFTLKIRSTKLEDSAMYFCASGTGFNTEAFFGQGTRLTVV.

This chain joins TRBV21-1 and TRBJ1-1; whether TRBD1, the table's D call, matches the DNA was not checked. TRBV21-1 is shown as a pseudogene. The CDR3 extends over 15 amino acids. CDR3 nucleotides: TGTGCCAGCAGCCCTCGACAGGGGATGAACACTGAAGCTTTCTTT. It codes for CASSPRQGMNTEAFF.

The V and J genes are TRBV4-1 and TRBJ2-5; 8 nucleotides agree with TRBD2. This CDR3 is built from 15 residues. Germline CDR1 and CDR2: MGHRA and YSYEKL. Unmatched junction bases numbered 4, after V lost 0 bases and J lost 4 bases. CDR3 nucleotide sequence: TGCGCCAGCAGCCAAGACGGCGGGGGGCGAGAGACCCAGTACTTC. Translating gives CASSQDGGGRETQYF.